This T cell receptor (beta chain) was profiled in a study of blood T cell repertoires in COVID-19. Across the study: The United States, Italy and Spain were the sources of the acute and convalescent COVID-19 samples. Sample material is recorded as cDNA or gDNA derived from T cells, B-cell-depleted T cells, or PBMCs.

Original analysis: Reference gene primers were amplified, and this amplification served to estimate nucleated cell counts. Sequencing was performed with immunoSEQ multiplex PCR; in TCRdb, only in-frame clones are kept and a portion is missing. That table gives V, J and clone size, and the DNA gave D and trimming. This table has around 90,000 clones, around 88% appearing once. Germline lookup yields CDR1 SEHNR and CDR2 FQNEAQ (reference sequence). Trimming took 1 base from V and 14 from J; bases not matched to a gene: 7. This CDR3 has 13 amino acids. This chain connects TRBV7-9 to TRBJ1-4; 7 bases agree with TRBD1. The clonotype originates from a man aged 50 to 60 with COVID-19, enrolled during active disease. Sequencing used peripheral blood. CDR3 in DNA: TGTGCCAGCAGCTTAGAGACAGGGCCCGAGCTGTTTTTT. It codes for CASSLETGPELFF.